The 22 T cell receptor beta chains listed next were all sequenced from one sample in a study of regulatory T cells in long-lasting Graves disease. The sample's time point: newly diagnosed GD, antithyroid drugs for less than 3 months. The authors made the TCR library using RNA they extracted from PBMCs. The TCR beta library used iRepertoire HTBI primers with Arm-PCR amplification of CDR3. TCRdb called the multiplex PCR reads again in MiXCR, with one record for every CDR3 protein. The profile shows about 500,000 distinct CDR3 sequences, more than 10% of them singletons. The data also belong to a second study, concerning T cells in Graves' hyperthyroidism and ophthalmopathy.

This specimen was peripheral blood mononuclear cells (PBMCs), taken at new diagnosis, from a patient treated with antithyroid drugs. These receptors were collected from a woman in her thirties with Graves disease.

This clonotype turned up a few times. The chain recombines TRBV6-2 or TRBV6-3 with TRBJ1-1; 9 positions agree with TRBD1. Trimming removed 6 bases from V and 10 bases from J; junction bases left unmatched: 12. This CDR3 is built from 14 residues. From germline, CDR1 is MNHEY and CDR2 SVGEGT. CDR3 protein: CASSLGQGFGGAFF. The CDR3 DNA sequence: TGTGCCAGCAGCTTGGGACAGGGCTTCGGGGGAGCTTTCTTT.

This clonotype came up many times. The CDR3 here is CASSLYGNEQFF. In DNA, the CDR3 is TGTGCCAGCAGTTTATACGGGAATGAGCAGTTCTTC. The chain has TRBV27 and TRBJ2-1; unclear D gene. V was cut by 1 base and J by 7 bases, with 5 bases left in between. The CDR3 is 12 residues long. Per the germline V gene, CDR1 is MNHEY and CDR2 is SMNVEV (reference sequence).

This clonotype was found many times. This chain links TRBV12-3 or TRBV12-4 with TRBJ2-1, with 9 bases fitting TRBD1. Trimming removed 6 bases from V and 7 bases from J; junction bases left unmatched: 10. CDR3 length: 15 amino acids. The CDR3 is CASSTPRDRVNEQFF. DNA for the CDR3: TGTGCCAGCAGCACGCCCCGGGACAGGGTAAATGAGCAGTTCTTC.

This clonotype was observed many times. J is TRBJ1-4 and V is TRBV10-3; 10 nucleotides agree with TRBD1. V dropped 10 bases and J dropped 3; count of bases not matched to a gene: 5. This CDR3 comprises 14 residues. The germline V gene has CDR1 ENHRY and CDR2 SYGVKD. In nucleotides, the CDR3 is TGTGCCACAAAAGGGACAGGGGCTAATGAAAAACTGTTTTTT. Residues: CATKGTGANEKLFF.

Comments on this clonotype: A read error may explain this, as a much larger clone is one base away. The rearrangement uses TRBV29-1 and TRBJ2-5; D is possibly TRBD1 (6 bases). The CDR3 sequence is 14 residues long. Trimming shortened V by 4 bases and J by 11 bases, and 23 bases separated the two germline ends. Germline-derived CDR1 and CDR2 are SQVTM and ANQGSEA. CDR3 DNA: TGCAGCGTTGGCCAGGGGAGCTCCTACAATGAGCAGTACTTC. Its protein product is CSVGQGSSYNEQYF.

This clonotype showed up many times. This chain links TRBV28 with TRBJ1-3, with 11 bases lining up with TRBD1. This CDR3 comprises 18 residues. V gave up 2 bases and J gave up 0 bases; unmatched junction bases: 6. CDR1 and CDR2 (germline): MDHEN, SYDVKM. CDR3 DNA sequence: TGTGCCAGCAGTTTAGCCGGACAGGGGGCGAGCTCTGGAAACACCATATATTTT. Its translation is CASSLAGQGASSGNTIYF.

There are a few counts of this clonotype. This sequence joins TRBV3-1 and TRBJ2-1, with 9 bases aligning to TRBD2. The germline V gene encodes CDR1 LGHDT and CDR2 YNNKEL (reference sequence). J was trimmed by 2 bases and V by 2 bases; bases with no gene match: 7. CDR3 size: 17 residues. The CDR3 reads CASSQLLAGPTYNEQFF. In nucleotides, the CDR3 is TGTGCCAGCAGCCAACTACTAGCGGGCCCGACCTACAATGAGCAGTTCTTC.

This clonotype has ten or more counts. As DNA, the CDR3 is TGTGCCAGCAGCGTAGGGGGACAGGGGTTCTACGAGCAGTACTTC. Protein: CASSVGGQGFYEQYF. The chain carries TRBV9 and TRBJ2-7; 10 bases are shared with TRBD1. Trimming removed 0 bases from V and 3 bases from J; junction bases left unmatched: 3. The CDR3 is 15 amino acids. Germline V gives CDR1 SGDLS, CDR2 YYNGEE.

With respect to this clonotype: Germline and junction disagree at one end, which may indicate a read error. The chain uses TRBV6-2 or TRBV6-3 and TRBJ1-1; maybe TRBD1 (6 bases). This CDR3 contains 15 residues. The V gene's germline CDR1 is MNHEY and CDR2 SVGEGT. CDR3 sequence: CASSYRGRGNTKAFF. The CDR3 DNA is TGTGCCAGCAGTTACCGTGGCAGGGGAAACACTAAAGCTTTCTTT.

Only a few counts were recorded for this clonotype. The CDR3 loop is CAWSVGGVEVQQFF. In DNA form, the CDR3 reads TGTGCCTGGAGTGTAGGCGGGGTGGAGGTCCAGCAGTTCTTC. The rearrangement joins TRBV30 to TRBJ2-1; TRBD2 is a possible D gene (6 bases). Germline V gives CDR1 GTSNPN, CDR2 SVGIG (reference sequence). V was clipped by 0 bases and J by 11 bases, with 17 bases between them. The CDR3 runs 14 residues.

This clonotype was observed a few times. This rearrangement joins TRBV9 to TRBJ2-1; D tentatively reads TRBD1 or TRBD2 (5 bases each). The CDR3 extends over 15 amino acids. V was trimmed by 3 bases and J by 1 base, leaving 11 bases between them. Germline V gene sequence: CDR1 SGDLS, CDR2 YYNGEE. The CDR3 DNA reads TGTGCCAGCAGCGCCACTGGGGGTTCCTACAATGAGCAGTTCTTC. This sequence encodes CASSATGGSYNEQFF. The whole variable domain, filled in from reference TRBV9 and TRBJ2-1, reads DSGVTQTPKHLITATGQRVTLRCSPRSGDLSVYWYQQSLDQGLQFLIQYYNGEERAKGNILERFSAQQFPDLHSELNLSSLELGDSALYFCASSATGGSYNEQFFGPGTRLTVL.

This clonotype has at least ten counts. V gene TRBV7-2 combines with J gene TRBJ1-4; maybe TRBD1 (5 bases). The CDR3 loop spans 15 amino acids. Germline CDR1 is SGHTA and CDR2 is FQGNSA. The V end was cut by 1 base, the J end by 5 bases, with 11 bases between. CDR3 coding DNA: TGTGCCAGCAGCTTAGGGGGGACCTCGAATGAAAAACTGTTTTTT. The encoded protein is CASSLGGTSNEKLFF.

The V gene is TRBV20-1, the J gene TRBJ2-7; TRBD2 aligns across 12 bases. Germline lookup yields CDR1 DFQATT and CDR2 SNEGSKA (reference sequence). This CDR3 has 19 residues. The V segment lost 3 bases and the J segment 4 bases; nucleotides outside the gene matches: 19. CDR3 in DNA: TGCAGTGCTAGGGGGTGGGGACTAGCGGGCTCGATAGTTACTTACGAGCAGTACTTC. It yields the protein CSARGWGLAGSIVTYEQYF.

This clonotype showed up just a few times. The V gene is TRBV5-5, the J gene TRBJ2-1; D is unresolved. The V end was cut by 4 bases, the J end by 9 bases, with 14 bases between. In germline, CDR1 is SGHKS, CDR2 YYEKEE (reference sequence). This CDR3 is built from 13 residues. This CDR3 reads CASSTPNGGEQFF. The CDR3 DNA sequence: TGTGCCAGCAGCACCCCTAATGGCGGTGAGCAGTTCTTC.

This clonotype was counted ten times or more. J is TRBJ2-5 and V is TRBV24-1; D is unresolved. V shed 4 bases and J shed 7 bases, with 18 bases lying between them. Germline V CDR1 and CDR2: KGHDR, SFDVKD. This CDR3 region has 15 residues. The CDR3 bases are TGTGCCACCAGTGACTCGACTGCGCTTAGTGGGACCCAGTACTTC. It translates to CATSDSTALSGTQYF.

This clonotype was detected many times. This chain connects TRBV7-9 to TRBJ2-7; possibly TRBD1 for D (6 bases). Per germline, CDR1 SEHNR and CDR2 FQNEAQ (reference sequence). V lost 5 bases and J lost 5, with 19 bases in between. CDR3 length: 15 residues. The CDR3 DNA follows: TGTGCCAGCAGCCCTACCGGCAGGGGCCCCCACGAGCAGTACTTC. Translation: CASSPTGRGPHEQYF.

This clonotype was recorded at least ten times. The rearrangement uses TRBV6-5 and TRBJ1-1; D is uncertain. V lost 0 bases, J lost 4 bases, and 3 bases lay in between. The CDR3 spans 12 residues. Per germline, CDR1 MNHEY and CDR2 SVGAGI. CDR3 sequence reads: CASSYSATEAFF. The CDR3 coding sequence is TGTGCCAGCAGTTACTCCGCCACTGAAGCTTTCTTT.

The rearrangement joins TRBV6-1 to TRBJ2-1, with unresolved D. Germline CDR1 and CDR2: MNHNS and SASEGT. The V gene lost 2 bases and the J gene lost 7 bases, with 9 bases spanning the gap. CDR3 length: 13 residues. CDR3 sequence (DNA): TGTGCCAGCAGTGAATACTCGATAAATGAGCAGTTCTTC. This codes for CASSEYSINEQFF.

Ten or more counts support this clonotype. The rearrangement links TRBV11-2 to TRBJ1-3; a possible D gene is TRBD1 (5 bases). CDR1 and CDR2 (germline): SGHAT, FQNNGV. Deletions cut 1 base from V and 6 bases from J, with 13 bases between. The CDR3 has 15 residues. The CDR3 region is CASSLAVGTPNTIYF. As DNA, the CDR3 is TGTGCCAGCAGCTTAGCTGTCGGGACGCCAAACACCATATATTTT.

This clonotype came up a few times. This chain joins TRBV7-9 and TRBJ2-1, with TRBD2 identical over 8 bases. Trimming removed 5 bases from V and 7 bases from J; junction bases left unmatched: 16. CDR3 length: 17 residues. Germline CDR1 and CDR2: SEHNR and FQNEAQ (reference sequence). CDR3 nucleotides: TGTGCCAGCAGCCACACCCACGGGGGGGCCTCTAGAAATGAGCAGTTCTTC. This codes for CASSHTHGGASRNEQFF.

This clonotype was detected ten times or more. The CDR3 coding sequence is TGTGCCAGCAGCGTGGAGGGGGGGAAGAATCAGCCCCAGCATTTT. Protein sequence: CASSVEGGKNQPQHF. The rearrangement joins TRBV11-2 to TRBJ1-5; TRBD1 might be the D (6 bases). The CDR3 extends over 15 amino acids. Germline-derived CDR1 and CDR2 are SGHAT and FQNNGV. The ends were cut back, 5 bases at V and 4 bases at J, with 15 bases in the middle.

The sample holds many counts of this clonotype. The gene calls are TRBV11-2 and TRBJ2-1; no reliable D call. CDR3 size: 16 residues. Trimming removed 0 bases from V and 7 bases from J, with 16 bases in between. The germline gives CDR1 SGHAT, CDR2 FQNNGV. This CDR3 reads CASSLDLVGYRNEQFF. In DNA form, the CDR3 reads TGTGCCAGCAGCTTAGATCTAGTAGGTTACCGAAATGAGCAGTTCTTC.